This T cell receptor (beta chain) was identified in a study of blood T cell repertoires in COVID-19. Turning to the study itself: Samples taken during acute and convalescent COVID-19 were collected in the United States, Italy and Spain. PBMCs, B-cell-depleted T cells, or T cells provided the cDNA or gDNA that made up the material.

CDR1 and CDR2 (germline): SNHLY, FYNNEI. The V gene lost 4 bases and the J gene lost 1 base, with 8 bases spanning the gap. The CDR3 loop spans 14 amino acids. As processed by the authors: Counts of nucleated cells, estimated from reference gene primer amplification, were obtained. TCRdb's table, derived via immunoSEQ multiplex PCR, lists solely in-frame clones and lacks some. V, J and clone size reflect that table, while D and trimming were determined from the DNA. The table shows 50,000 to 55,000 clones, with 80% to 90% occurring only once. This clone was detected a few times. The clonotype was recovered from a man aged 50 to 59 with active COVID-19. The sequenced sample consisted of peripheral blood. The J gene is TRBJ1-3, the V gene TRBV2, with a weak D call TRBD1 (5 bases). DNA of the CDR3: TGTGCCAGCAGTGCTAAGGGGTCTGGAAACACCATATATTTT. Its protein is CASSAKGSGNTIYF.